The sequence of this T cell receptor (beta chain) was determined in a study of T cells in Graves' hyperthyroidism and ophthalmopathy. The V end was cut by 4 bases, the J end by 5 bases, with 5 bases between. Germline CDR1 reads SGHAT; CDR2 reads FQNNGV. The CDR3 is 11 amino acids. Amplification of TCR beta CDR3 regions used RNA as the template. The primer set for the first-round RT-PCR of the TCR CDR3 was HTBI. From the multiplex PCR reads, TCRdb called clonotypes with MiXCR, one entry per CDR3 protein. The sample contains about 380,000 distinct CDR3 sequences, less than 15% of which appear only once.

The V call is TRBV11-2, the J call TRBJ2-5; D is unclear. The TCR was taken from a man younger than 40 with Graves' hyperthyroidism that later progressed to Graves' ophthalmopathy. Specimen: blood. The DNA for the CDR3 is TGTGCCAGCAGCTCTTCTGAGACCCAGTACTTC. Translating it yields CASSSSETQYF.